This is a list of T cell receptor beta chains from one sample in a study of identical twins. TCRdb analysed the 5' RACE reads with MiXCR anew, one entry per CDR3 protein. The repertoire holds roughly 1.6 million distinct CDR3 sequences, with less than 35% as singletons. Sequencing was performed on cord blood. The receptors come from a newborn girl in good health. The CDR3 runs from the conserved cysteine through the conserved F or W. The D gene is left open where the match is weak. Clone sizes are given selectively: once, few, many, or a class where the clone is expanded.

TRBJ2-1 | . | TRBD2 | TRBV6-2/TRBV6-3 | CATDLSGSPYNEQFF | TGTGCCACCGACCTTAGCGGGTCACCTTACAATGAGCAGTTCTTC
TRBJ2-7 | . | TRBD2 | TRBV9 | CASSPRAREDEGEQYF | TGTGCCAGCAGCCCCCGAGCGCGGGAGGATGAGGGTGAGCAGTACTTC
TRBJ2-7 | few | . | TRBV27 | CASSFWQGYEQYF | TGTGCCAGCAGTTTCTGGCAGGGTTACGAGCAGTACTTC
TRBJ2-7 | . | . | TRBV4-1 | CASSQSGRSYEQYF | TGCGCCAGCAGCCAATCCGGACGGTCCTACGAGCAGTACTTC
TRBJ2-1 | . | TRBD2 | TRBV20-1 | CSARPSGSSAYNEQFF | TGCAGTGCCCGACCTAGCGGGAGTAGCGCCTACAATGAGCAGTTCTTC
TRBJ2-5 | few | . | TRBV15 | CATSRDVRTTDQETQYF | TGTGCCACCAGCAGAGATGTACGGACAACCGATCAAGAGACCCAGTACTTC
TRBJ2-5 | . | . | TRBV20-1 | CSASPGGSVGQYF | TGCAGTGCTAGTCCGGGGGGCTCGGTCGGGCAGTACTTC
TRBJ2-7 | many | . | TRBV28 | CASSTGTNSYEQYF | TGTGCCAGCAGTACGGGGACAAACTCCTACGAGCAGTACTTC
TRBJ2-3 | . | . | TRBV5-1 | CASSLANSGTPIYSTDTQYF | TGCGCCAGCAGCTTGGCCAATTCCGGGACCCCCATCTACAGCACAGATACGCAGTATTTT
TRBJ1-1 | . | . | TRBV29-1 | CSVDNGPRTEAFF | TGCAGCGTGGATAACGGGCCAAGGACTGAAGCTTTCTTT
TRBJ2-4 | many | . | TRBV27 | CASSLGAPKGIAKNIQYF | TGTGCCAGCAGTTTAGGGGCACCGAAGGGAATAGCCAAAAACATTCAGTACTTC
TRBJ2-7 | many | TRBD2 | TRBV12-3/TRBV12-4 | CASSLQRGESYEQYF | TGTGCCAGCAGTTTGCAGCGGGGGGAATCCTACGAGCAGTACTTC
TRBJ2-4 | many | . | TRBV7-8 | CASSNPFRKNIQYF | TGTGCCAGCAGCAACCCCTTTAGGAAAAACATTCAGTACTTC
TRBJ1-1 | few | . | TRBV30 | CAWSRDFGRAFF | TGTGCCTGGAGTAGGGACTTTGGGAGGGCTTTCTTT
TRBJ1-1 | . | . | TRBV12-3/TRBV12-4 | CASSLGVAGTEAFF | TGTGCCAGCAGTTTAGGGGTCGCGGGCACTGAAGCTTTCTTT
TRBJ2-3 | . | . | TRBV5-1 | CASSFGMVTDTQYF | TGCGCCAGCAGCTTCGGGATGGTGACAGATACGCAGTATTTT